The 31 T cell receptor beta chains in this list originate from one sample, sequenced in a study of blood T cell repertoires in COVID-19. Profiled with immunoSEQ multiplex PCR; TCRdb holds only in-frame clones, not every one. The table includes 200,000 to 300,000 clones, about 90% detected once. The sequenced sample was peripheral blood. The receptor set was obtained from a man between 60 and 70 years old who had recovered from COVID-19.

The chain joins TRBV7-9 to TRBJ2-1; 14 positions agree with TRBD2. J lost 15 bases, V lost 4 bases, and 8 bases had no gene match. The CDR3 loop spans 14 amino acids. The germline CDR1 and CDR2 sequences are SEHNR and FQNEAQ (reference sequence). The CDR3 sequence is CASSWWTSGGSLFF. CDR3 DNA sequence: TGTGCCAGCAGCTGGTGGACTAGCGGGGGGTCTCTGTTCTTC.

The chain carries TRBV13 and TRBJ1-5; tentatively, D is TRBD1 (6 bases). From germline, CDR1 is PRHDT and CDR2 FYEKMQ (reference sequence). The CDR3 contains 16 residues. The ends were cut back, 0 bases at V and 4 bases at J, with 13 bases in the middle. CDR3: CASSLGPPDRNQPQHF. The CDR3 bases are TGTGCCAGCAGCTTAGGCCCCCCGGACAGAAATCAGCCCCAGCATTTT.

J is TRBJ1-5 and V is TRBV6-5; D not resolved. V shed 3 bases and J shed 2 bases, with 11 bases lying between them. This CDR3 region has 15 residues. Germline V gene data show CDR1 as MNHEY and CDR2 as SVGAGI. CDR3: CASSYDHRGNQPQHF. CDR3 DNA: TGTGCCAGCAGTTATGACCACCGGGGCAATCAGCCCCAGCATTTT.

This clone occurred once. The V and J genes are TRBV7-2 and TRBJ2-5; TRBD1 matches 7 bases. After removal of 6 bases from V and 5 bases from J, the junction contained 12 bases not matched to a gene. CDR3 size: 15 residues. Germline V gene lookup returns CDR1 SGHTA and CDR2 FQGNSA. CDR3 DNA sequence: TGTGCCAGCAGGCCCCGTCGGACAGGCCGCGAGACCCAGTACTTC. Protein sequence: CASRPRRTGRETQYF.

The gene calls are TRBV27 and TRBJ2-7; perhaps TRBD1 as D (5 bases). This CDR3 region has 13 residues. CDR1 and CDR2 from the germline V gene are MNHEY and SMNVEV (reference sequence). V lost 5 bases and J lost 5, with 13 bases in between. CDR3 DNA: TGTGCCAGCAGTGGCTCAGGGTTACACGAGCAGTACTTC. This gives the protein CASSGSGLHEQYF.

The chain is built from TRBV25-1 and TRBJ1-3, with D hard to call. This CDR3 has 13 residues. The V end lost 8 bases, the J end lost 4 bases, and 12 bases lay between the germline ends. Germline CDR1 and CDR2: MGHDK and SYGVNS. CDR3: CASGQNSGNTIYF. CDR3 DNA sequence: TGTGCCAGCGGGCAGAACTCGGGAAACACCATATATTTT. The full variable domain, in which reference TRBV25-1 and TRBJ1-3 provide the parts outside the CDR3, is EADIYQTPRYLVIGTGKKITLECSQTMGHDKMYWYQQDPGMELHLIHYSYGVNSTEKGDLSSESTVSRIRTEHFPLTLESARPSHTSQYLCASGQNSGNTIYFGEGSWLTVV.

This sequence joins TRBV3-1 (or the pseudogene TRBV3-2) and TRBJ1-4; D is undetermined. The CDR3 length is 15 residues. Germline V CDR1 and CDR2: LGHDT, YNNKEL (reference sequence). V lost 6 bases to trimming and J lost 7 bases, with 18 bases between them. The CDR3 nucleotides read TGTGCCAGCAGAGACGTTACGGGAGGGTTTGAAAAACTGTTTTTT. Translation gives CASRDVTGGFEKLFF.

V is TRBV11-2 and J is TRBJ1-1, with 8 positions matching TRBD1. This CDR3 is built from 15 residues. V trimming: 4 bases; J trimming: 1 base; junction bases outside the gene matches: 5. CDR1 is SGHAT and CDR2 is FQNNGV in the germline V gene. CDR3 DNA sequence: TGTGCCAGCAGCTCCGGGACAGGCAAGAACACTGAAGCTTTCTTT. It translates to CASSSGTGKNTEAFF.

CDR3 coding DNA: TGTGCCAGTAGTAGTGCCGGCCAGGGTACTCGCGAGCAGTACTTC. Amino acid sequence: CASSSAGQGTREQYF. This sequence joins TRBV19 and TRBJ2-7; tentative D call: TRBD1 (5 bases). V lost 4 bases and J lost 6, with 19 bases in between. CDR1 is LNHDA, CDR2 SQIVND, per germline (reference sequence). This CDR3 has 15 amino acids.

The rearrangement links TRBV24-1 to TRBJ2-2; D gene unclear. Germline V gene data show CDR1 as KGHDR and CDR2 as SFDVKD. This CDR3 has 14 residues. Trimming pared 7 bases from V and 0 bases from J, leaving 8 bases between. CDR3 residues: CATSSITNTGELFF. The CDR3 nucleotides are TGTGCCACCAGCAGTATCACGAACACCGGGGAGCTGTTTTTT.

This chain uses TRBV5-1 with TRBJ2-2, with D perhaps TRBD1 (6 bases). Germline V gene data show CDR1 as SGHRS and CDR2 as YFSETQ. V shed 5 bases and J shed 6 bases, with 11 bases lying between them. The CDR3 loop spans 13 amino acids. The DNA for the CDR3 is TGCGCCAGCAGTAGCCAGGGGCCCGGGGAGCTGTTTTTT. Translation: CASSSQGPGELFF.

The rearrangement links TRBV7-2 to TRBJ1-3; D is undetermined. CDR1 SGHTA and CDR2 FQGNSA come from the germline V gene. The V and J ends lost 5 bases and 2 bases respectively, with 16 bases between them. This CDR3 has 16 residues. The CDR3 loop is CASSPLRVLAGNTIYF. Here the CDR3 DNA reads TGTGCCAGCAGCCCTCTCCGGGTGTTGGCTGGAAACACCATATATTTT. Complete variable domain (other parts from reference TRBV7-2 and TRBJ1-3): GAGVSQSPSNKVTEKGKDVELRCDPISGHTALYWYRQSLGQGLEFLIYFQGNSAPDKSGLPSDRFSAERTGGSVSTLTIQRTQQEDSAVYLCASSPLRVLAGNTIYFGEGSWLTVV.

The rearrangement uses TRBV24-1 and TRBJ2-3; 7 nucleotides align to TRBD2. V lost 6 bases and J lost 1; bases outside the gene matches: 3. This CDR3 has 14 residues. Per germline, CDR1 KGHDR and CDR2 SFDVKD. The CDR3 nucleotides read TGTGCCACCAGTATGGGAGGGGGCACAGATACGCAGTATTTT. Translated: CATSMGGGTDTQYF.

The genes are TRBV7-8 and TRBJ2-1; weak D call: TRBD1 (7 bases). The CDR3 sequence is 15 residues long. The germline V and J ends were trimmed by 4 bases and 8 bases, with 18 bases remaining between them. Germline CDR1 is SGHVS and CDR2 is FQNEAQ. For the CDR3, the DNA is TGTGCCAGCAGCTCGGGGGTGGGCAGGGGGTATGAGCAGTTCTTC. Residues: CASSSGVGRGYEQFF. Variable domain in full (rest from reference TRBV7-8 and TRBJ2-1): GAGVSQSPRYKVAKRGQDVALRCDPISGHVSLFWYQQALGQGPEFLTYFQNEAQLDKSGLPSDRFFAERPEGSVSTLKIQRTQQEDSAVYLCASSSGVGRGYEQFFGPGTRLTVL.

The DNA for the CDR3 is TGTGCCATCGGGGACAGGGCAAATGAAAAACTGTTTTTT. Residues: CAIGDRANEKLFF. The chain is built from TRBV25-1 and TRBJ1-4; 9 bases map to TRBD1. Germline V lookup: CDR1 MGHDK, CDR2 SYGVNS. The junction had 5 bases not matched to a gene; V was cut back by 10 bases and J by 5 bases. The CDR3 loop spans 13 amino acids.

The gene calls are TRBV6-6 and TRBJ1-1; TRBD1 matches 7 bases. The CDR3 totals 15 residues. CDR1 is MNHNY and CDR2 is SVGAGI in the germline V gene (reference sequence). V shed 2 bases, J shed 6 bases, and the junction held 9 bases outside the gene matches. CDR3 protein: CASSYNRDRVPEAFF. The CDR3 bases are TGTGCCAGCAGTTACAATAGAGACAGGGTACCTGAAGCTTTCTTT.

Points on this clone: The same CDR3 can be traced to other DNA sequences in this sample. V usage is TRBV19 and J usage is TRBJ2-2, with 7 bases identical to TRBD1. The germline gives CDR1 LNHDA, CDR2 SQIVND (reference sequence). CDR3 length: 15 amino acids. V shed 7 bases and J 2 bases; nucleotides not matched to a gene: 7. This chain's CDR3 is CASTPRTGNTGELFF. DNA for the CDR3: TGTGCCAGTACCCCCCGGACAGGAAACACCGGGGAGCTGTTTTTT. The variable domain in full, completed from reference TRBV19 and TRBJ2-2, reads DGGITQSPKYLFRKEGQNVTLSCEQNLNHDAMYWYRQDPGQGLRLIYYSQIVNDFQKGDIAEGYSVSREKKESFPLTVTSAQKNPTAFYLCASTPRTGNTGELFFGEGSRLTVL.

The V call is TRBV10-3, the J call TRBJ1-6; perhaps TRBD1 as D (5 bases). The germline V gene encodes CDR1 ENHRY and CDR2 SYGVKD. V lost 2 bases and J 4 bases, leaving 12 bases between the germline ends. The CDR3 consists of 16 residues. CDR3 DNA: TGTGCCATCAGTGAGCCTCCAGGGTCGTATAATTCACCCCTCCACTTT. Translation: CAISEPPGSYNSPLHF.

V is TRBV28 and J is TRBJ1-2; D gene ambiguous. The CDR3 is made up of 13 amino acids. The germline gives CDR1 MDHEN, CDR2 SYDVKM. Trimming removed 3 bases at V and 1 base at J, with 6 bases between. CDR3 amino acids: CASSFGGNYGYTF. The CDR3 coding sequence is TGTGCCAGCAGTTTCGGCGGTAACTATGGCTACACCTTC.

The rearrangement uses TRBV7-9 and TRBJ1-5; 7 nucleotides agree with TRBD1. This CDR3 has 16 amino acids. The junction had 10 bases not matched to a gene; V was cut back by 5 bases and J by 3 bases. CDR1 and CDR2 from the germline V gene are SEHNR and FQNEAQ (reference sequence). CDR3 sequence (DNA): TGTGCCAGCAGCCAGGGGGAAGGGGGTCTCAATCAGCCCCAGCATTTT. As protein: CASSQGEGGLNQPQHF.

Only a few counts were recorded for this clone. This rearrangement joins TRBV5-1 to TRBJ1-3; TRBD1 matches at 7 bases. This CDR3 is built from 16 residues. V dropped 4 bases and J dropped 4; count of bases not matched to a gene: 11. Germline V CDR1 and CDR2: SGHRS, YFSETQ. The CDR3 spells CASSPRQGSQGNTIYF. CDR3 DNA: TGCGCCAGCAGCCCTAGACAGGGATCGCAGGGAAACACCATATATTTT.

The chain links TRBV25-1 to TRBJ2-2; D is possibly TRBD1 (6 bases). The CDR3 has 15 amino acids. Germline V CDR1 and CDR2: MGHDK, SYGVNS. Trimming took off 4 bases at V and 3 bases at J, with 12 bases between the two ends. The CDR3 region is CASSGRGGYTGELFF. DNA for the CDR3: TGTGCCAGCAGTGGCAGGGGCGGGTACACCGGGGAGCTGTTTTTT.

The rearrangement joins TRBV7-9 to TRBJ1-2, with D possibly TRBD1 on 5 matching bases. Germline V gene lookup returns CDR1 SEHNR and CDR2 FQNEAQ (reference sequence). The CDR3 is 14 amino acids. V lost 4 bases and J lost 1, with 10 bases in between. The CDR3 DNA sequence: TGTGCCAGCAGCTACCAGGGATATAACTATGGCTACACCTTC. This codes for CASSYQGYNYGYTF.

The J gene is TRBJ2-1, the V gene TRBV19, with 12 nucleotides matching TRBD2. The CDR3 totals 15 residues. The germline CDR1 and CDR2 sequences are LNHDA and SQIVND (reference sequence). V trimming: 7 bases; J trimming: 4 bases; junction bases outside the gene matches: 5. This CDR3 is CASISLAGGYNEQFF. The CDR3, as DNA: TGTGCCAGTATTAGCCTAGCGGGGGGGTACAATGAGCAGTTCTTC.

The V call is TRBV2, the J call TRBJ2-1; tentative D call: TRBD2 (5 bases). Deletions cut 6 bases from V and 10 bases from J, with 13 bases between. The CDR3 is made up of 12 amino acids. The germline gives CDR1 SNHLY, CDR2 FYNNEI. In nucleotides, the CDR3 is TGTGCCAGCAGACGAACTAGTAGCGAGCAGTTCTTC. It specifies CASRRTSSEQFF.

This clone was counted once. This chain connects TRBV5-1 to TRBJ1-1; TRBD1 matches 12 bases. The CDR3 spans 14 residues. Germline-derived CDR1 and CDR2 are SGHRS and YFSETQ. The V gene end was trimmed by 4 bases and the J gene end by 10 bases; junction bases not matched to a gene: 8. CDR3: CASSQGTGGLGAFF. CDR3 in DNA: TGCGCCAGCAGCCAAGGGACAGGGGGCTTAGGAGCTTTCTTT.

The CDR3 loop is CATTTGVRDQPQHF. The CDR3 coding sequence is TGTGCCACCACTACAGGGGTTCGGGACCAGCCCCAGCATTTT. The chain combines TRBV6-5 with TRBJ1-5; TRBD1 matches at 7 bases. The V and J ends lost 10 bases and 7 bases, in that order; junction bases with no gene match: 13. This CDR3 has 14 residues. Germline V CDR1 and CDR2: MNHEY, SVGAGI.

V and J are TRBV6-4 and TRBJ1-1, with D unclear. Trimming took 8 bases from V and 3 from J, leaving 28 bases between them. CDR1 is MRHNA and CDR2 is SNTAGT in the germline V gene. This CDR3 is built from 18 residues. The CDR3 sequence: CASPEGGPPENKYTEAFF. The CDR3 coding sequence is TGTGCCAGCCCGGAGGGAGGGCCTCCTGAAAATAAATACACTGAAGCTTTCTTT.

The chain combines TRBV7-9 with TRBJ2-2, with TRBD1 matching 7 bases. The CDR3 contains 15 residues. V shed 5 bases, J shed 4 bases, and the junction held 7 bases outside the gene matches. Germline loops: CDR1 SEHNR, CDR2 FQNEAQ (reference sequence). The CDR3 DNA follows: TGTGCCAGCAGCGCTACAGGGGTGGTCACCGGGGAGCTGTTTTTT. Amino acid sequence: CASSATGVVTGELFF. Based on the CDR3 plus reference TRBV7-9 and TRBJ2-2, the full variable domain is DTGVSQNPRHKITKRGQNVTFRCDPISEHNRLYWYRQTLGQGPEFLTYFQNEAQLEKSRLLSDRFSAERPKGSFSTLEIQRTEQGDSAMYLCASSATGVVTGELFFGEGSRLTVL.

V is TRBV18 and J is TRBJ2-5, with 12 bases matching TRBD2. The V and J ends lost 5 bases and 5 bases, in that order; junction bases with no gene match: 6. CDR1 and CDR2 from the germline V gene are KGHSH and LQKENI. The CDR3 consists of 15 residues. CDR3 sequence: CASSFGLAGQETQYF. CDR3 bases: TGTGCCAGCTCATTCGGACTAGCGGGGCAGGAGACCCAGTACTTC.

This chain links TRBV5-1 with TRBJ2-1; TRBD1 matches 7 bases. The CDR3 length is 14 residues. Per the germline V gene, CDR1 is SGHRS and CDR2 is YFSETQ. Germline trimming cut 0 bases from V and 6 bases from J; bases unmatched to any gene: 3. CDR3 sequence reads: CASSLEGAGNEQFF. The DNA for the CDR3 is TGCGCCAGCAGCTTGGAGGGGGCGGGCAATGAGCAGTTCTTC. Based on the CDR3 plus reference TRBV5-1 and TRBJ2-1, the full variable domain is KAGVTQTPRYLIKTRGQQVTLSCSPISGHRSVSWYQQTPGQGLQFLFEYFSETQRNKGNFPGRFSGRQFSNSRSEMNVSTLELGDSALYLCASSLEGAGNEQFFGPGTRLTVL.